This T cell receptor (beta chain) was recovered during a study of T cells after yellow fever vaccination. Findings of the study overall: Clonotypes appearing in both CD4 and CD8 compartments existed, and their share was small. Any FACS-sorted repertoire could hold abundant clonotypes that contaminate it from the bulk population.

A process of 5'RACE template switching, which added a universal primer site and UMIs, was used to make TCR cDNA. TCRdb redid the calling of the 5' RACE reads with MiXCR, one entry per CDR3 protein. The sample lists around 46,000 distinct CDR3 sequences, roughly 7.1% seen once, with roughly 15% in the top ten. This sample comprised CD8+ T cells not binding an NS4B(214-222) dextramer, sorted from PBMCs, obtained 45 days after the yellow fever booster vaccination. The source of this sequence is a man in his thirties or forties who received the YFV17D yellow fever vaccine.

The CDR3 nucleotides are TGTGCCAGTAGTACTCCCCGGACTGGCGGGGAGCTGTTTTTT. The encoded protein is CASSTPRTGGELFF. This chain connects TRBV19 to TRBJ2-2, with D possibly matching TRBD2 (5 bases). Germline CDR1 is LNHDA and CDR2 is SQIVND (reference sequence). Trimming took 4 bases from V and 7 from J, leaving 13 bases between them. The CDR3 is 14 residues long.